The 19 T cell receptor beta chains below were found in one sample sequenced in a study of molecular identifiers for immune sequencing clone quantification. TCRdb re-derived calls from the PCR reads in MiXCR, one entry per CDR3 protein. The table lists over 600,000 distinct CDR3 sequences, about 20% of them singletons. Sample: naive CD8+ T cells from blood, with Jurkat cell RNA spiked in. Subset in this sample: FACS-sorted CD8+CD4-CCR7+CD45RA+ naive T cells. All receptors derive from a human donor in good health. Some libraries in this study had Jurkat cell RNA spiked in.

This clonotype has ten or more counts. This chain joins TRBV20-1 and TRBJ2-5, with 11 positions matching TRBD2. The CDR3 runs to 17 residues. Germline CDR1 and CDR2: DFQATT and SNEGSKA (reference sequence). The trim removed 6 bases at V and 4 bases at J, leaving 16 bases unmatched. This CDR3 reads CSAHNYRGLAATETQYF. The CDR3 DNA reads as TGCAGTGCCCATAACTACCGGGGACTAGCGGCAACAGAGACCCAGTACTTC.

This clonotype appeared once. This may arise from a read error, as a much more abundant clone is one base away. The V gene is TRBV20-1, the J gene TRBJ2-7; 9 bases are a match to TRBD1. Germline V CDR1 and CDR2: DFQATT, SNEGSKA (reference sequence). The CDR3 sequence is 14 residues long. The CDR3 nucleotides are TGCTGTGCTAGCTACGGGACAGGGTACTACGAGCAGTACTTC. Its protein is CCASYGTGYYEQYF.

This clonotype was seen ten or more times. The rearrangement joins TRBV5-4 to TRBJ2-3; 8 bases agree with TRBD2. The CDR3 loop spans 18 amino acids. Trimming removed 3 bases from V and 6 bases from J; junction bases left unmatched: 18. Germline assignment: CDR1 SGHNT and CDR2 YYREEE (reference sequence). CDR3: CASSSGISQIAGPDTQYF. The CDR3 DNA follows: TGTGCCAGCAGCTCTGGGATCTCTCAAATAGCGGGGCCGGATACGCAGTATTTT.

A remark on this clonotype: This CDR3 fails to terminate in the conserved phenylalanine or tryptophan, so it likely reflects a read error. This chain links TRBV19 with TRBJ2-1, with D perhaps matching TRBD1 (5 bases). The CDR3 has 14 amino acids. The germline CDR1 and CDR2 sequences are LNHDA and SQIVND (reference sequence). V lost 4 bases, J lost 3 bases, and 10 bases lay in between. The CDR3: CASSKPGFYNEQFS. The CDR3 bases are TGTGCCAGTAGTAAGCCAGGGTTCTACAATGAGCAGTTCTCC.

This clonotype was detected ten times or more. The V call is TRBV6-9, the J call TRBJ2-4; TRBD1 matches at 8 bases. V dropped 6 bases and J dropped 4; count of bases not matched to a gene: 8. The CDR3 loop spans 15 amino acids. Germline CDR1 is MNHGY and CDR2 is SVAAGI. CDR3 residues: CASRNQGASKNIQYF. In nucleotides, the CDR3 is TGTGCCAGCAGGAACCAGGGGGCCTCTAAAAACATTCAGTACTTC.

This clonotype was observed at least ten times. The chain couples TRBV30 to TRBJ2-7, with D possibly being TRBD1 (8 bases). This CDR3 contains 16 residues. CDR1 and CDR2 from the germline V gene are GTSNPN and SVGIG (reference sequence). V shed 0 bases and J shed 7 bases, with 22 bases lying between them. The CDR3 DNA sequence: TGTGCCTGGAGTGTACTCCGGTTGGACAGGGAGGGGGAGCAGTACTTC. Translated, it gives CAWSVLRLDREGEQYF.

Turning to this clonotype: This may arise from a read error, as a much more abundant clone is one base away. Since the CDR3 does not end with the conserved phenylalanine or tryptophan, this likely comes from a read error. The chain combines TRBV19 with TRBJ2-7; TRBD1 matches 9 bases. Germline-derived CDR1 and CDR2 are LNHDA and SQIVND (reference sequence). CDR3 length: 15 residues. V lost 5 bases, J lost 2 bases, and 7 bases stayed unmatched. CDR3 coding DNA: TGTGCCAGTAGTCCCTGGACAGGGGACACCTACGAGCAGTACCTC. Encoded protein: CASSPWTGDTYEQYL.

This clonotype was recorded many times. The chain has TRBV4-3 and TRBJ1-1; D remains ambiguous. Germline CDR1 LGHNA, CDR2 YSLEER. V was cut by 2 bases and J by 9 bases, with 25 bases left in between. The CDR3 is 17 residues long. The CDR3 DNA follows: TGCGCCAGCAGCCAAAGCACCACGCGAATAGGCGGGTTGAAAGCTTTCTTT. It specifies CASSQSTTRIGGLKAFF.

There are many counts of this clonotype. The CDR3 DNA is TGCGCCAGCAGCCAAGATCCATTCCAGGGCACTGAAGCTTTCTTT. Encoded protein: CASSQDPFQGTEAFF. The rearrangement links TRBV4-1 to TRBJ1-1; weak D call: TRBD1 (5 bases). In germline, CDR1 is MGHRA, CDR2 YSYEKL. CDR3 length: 15 amino acids. Deletions cut 0 bases from V and 4 bases from J, with 12 bases between.

This clonotype was found once. This chain connects TRBV7-6 to TRBJ1-5; D may be TRBD1 (6 bases). The CDR3 has 14 residues. The germline V and J ends were trimmed by 1 base and 11 bases, with 15 bases remaining between them. The germline V gene has CDR1 SGHVS and CDR2 FNYEAQ. CDR3 DNA: TGTGCCAGCAGCTTAGGGGGGGGGGCTTGGTCCCAGCATTTT. This encodes CASSLGGGAWSQHF.

This clonotype was seen a few times. The V and J genes are TRBV12-3 or TRBV12-4 and TRBJ1-1; D is perhaps TRBD1 (5 bases). Trimming took 6 bases from V and 4 from J, leaving 18 bases between them. This CDR3 has 15 residues. As DNA, the CDR3 is TGTGCCAGCAGCCTCGGCAGGGTGGAGTTCACTGAAGCTTTCTTT. Protein sequence: CASSLGRVEFTEAFF.

This clonotype was counted at least ten times. This chain uses TRBV25-1 with TRBJ2-5, with a tentative D call TRBD1 (6 bases). V was trimmed by 4 bases and J by 4 bases, leaving 16 bases between them. The germline V gene has CDR1 MGHDK and CDR2 SYGVNS. This CDR3 region has 15 residues. CDR3 nucleotide sequence: TGTGCCAGCAGTGGGGGGCAAGTCGGAGGAGAGACCCAGTACTTC. Protein product: CASSGGQVGGETQYF. The full variable domain, completed using reference TRBV25-1 and TRBJ2-5, is EADIYQTPRYLVIGTGKKITLECSQTMGHDKMYWYQQDPGMELHLIHYSYGVNSTEKGDLSSESTVSRIRTEHFPLTLESARPSHTSQYLCASSGGQVGGETQYFGPGTRLLVL.

Turning to this clonotype: This may be a read error, as it is one base from a much larger clone. The V call is TRBV30, the J call TRBJ2-3, with D tentatively TRBD1 (5 bases). This CDR3 has 15 amino acids. Germline-derived CDR1 and CDR2 are GTSNPN and SVGIG (reference sequence). In nucleotides, the CDR3 is TGTGCCTGGAGTCAGGGTGTTATTATCACATATACGCAGTATTTT. The encoded protein is CAWSQGVIITYTQYF.

The chain employs TRBV6-2 or TRBV6-3 and TRBJ1-5, with D tentatively TRBD1 (5 bases). CDR1 is MNHEY, CDR2 SVGEGT, per germline. The CDR3 is made up of 16 amino acids. V lost 3 bases and J lost 4, with 16 bases in between. The CDR3 here is CASSYGFTGDNQPQHF. The CDR3 region has the DNA TGTGCCAGCAGTTATGGGTTCACGGGGGATAATCAGCCCCAGCATTTT.

This clonotype was seen more than once but under ten times. The rearrangement joins TRBV6-5 to TRBJ1-2; D gene unclear. The germline V gene has CDR1 MNHEY and CDR2 SVGAGI. Trimming removed 5 bases from V and 2 bases from J, with 9 bases in between. CDR3 length: 13 residues. CDR3 bases: TGTGCCAGCAGTCCACACACAAACTATGGCTACACCTTC. Translated: CASSPHTNYGYTF.

The sample holds a few counts of this clonotype. The chain couples TRBV15 to TRBJ2-1; 9 bases map to TRBD2. The CDR3 length is 17 residues. Germline CDR1 LNHNV, CDR2 YYDKDF (reference sequence). Trimming cost V 0 bases and J 9 bases; bases outside gene matches: 12. In DNA, the CDR3 is TGTGCCACCAGCAGAGATCTAGGCCTAGCGGGATCTAGTGAGCAGTTCTTC. It yields the protein CATSRDLGLAGSSEQFF.

With regard to this clonotype: Since a much larger clone is just one base distant, this may be a read error. Here the CDR3 reads CASSKVCGVSSYGQYF. CDR3 sequence (DNA): TGTGCCAGCAGCAAAGTGTGCGGTGTAAGCTCCTACGGGCAGTACTTC. This sequence joins TRBV21-1 and TRBJ2-7. TRBV21-1 is annotated as a pseudogene. The CDR3 consists of 16 residues.

A note on this clonotype: With a much larger clone just one base away, this may be a read error. The chain employs TRBV5-3 and TRBJ2-7; no clear D gene. TRBV5-3 counts as an open reading frame of uncertain function. This CDR3 is 16 amino acids long. The CDR3 sequence is CASSLEMHPEMYEQYF. The CDR3, as DNA: TGTGCCAGCAGCTTGGAAATGCACCCGGAGATGTACGAGCAGTACTTC.

Notes on this clonotype: A much larger clone lies one base from this, so it may be a read error. J is TRBJ2-5 and V is TRBV6-5; D may be TRBD2 (6 bases). This CDR3 region has 13 residues. Germline V gene sequence: CDR1 MNHEY, CDR2 SVGAGI. V lost 8 bases and J lost 7, with 17 bases in between. The CDR3 loop is CASGQGPEGTQYF. CDR3 DNA: TGTGCCAGCGGTCAAGGACCGGAGGGGACCCAGTACTTC.